The clone carrying this T cell receptor (beta chain) came up many times. MiXCR, run by TCRdb on the PCR reads, gives a single entry per CDR3 protein. The sample consists of about 6,600 distinct CDR3 sequences, about 29% of them appearing once. This entry is derived from a study of immune characterization of retroperitoneal liposarcoma. The length of the CDR3 is 14 residues. The germline CDR1 and CDR2 sequences are SGHVS and FQNEAQ. V lost 4 bases to trimming and J lost 10 bases; unmatched junction nucleotides: 7. The TCR was taken from a female donor with retroperitoneal liposarcoma. Sequenced material: tumor tissue. The chain combines TRBV7-8 with TRBJ2-1, with 10 bases identical to TRBD2. The CDR3 reads CASSSGTSVYEQFF. The DNA of the CDR3 is TGTGCCAGCAGCTCCGGGACTAGCGTCTACGAGCAGTTCTTC.